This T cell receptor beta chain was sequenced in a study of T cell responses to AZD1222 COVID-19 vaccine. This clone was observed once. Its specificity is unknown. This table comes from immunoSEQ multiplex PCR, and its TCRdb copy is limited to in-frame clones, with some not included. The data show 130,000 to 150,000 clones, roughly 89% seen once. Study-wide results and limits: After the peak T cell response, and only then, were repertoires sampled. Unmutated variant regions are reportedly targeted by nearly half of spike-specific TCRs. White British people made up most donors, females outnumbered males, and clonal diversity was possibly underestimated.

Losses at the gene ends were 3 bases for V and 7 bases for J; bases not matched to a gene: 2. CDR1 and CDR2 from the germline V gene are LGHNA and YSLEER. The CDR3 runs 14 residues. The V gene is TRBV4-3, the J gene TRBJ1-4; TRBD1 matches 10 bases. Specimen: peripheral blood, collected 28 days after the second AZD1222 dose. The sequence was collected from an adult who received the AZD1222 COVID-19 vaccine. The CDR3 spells CASSQGQGFEKLFF. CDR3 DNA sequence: TGCGCCAGCAGCCAGGGACAGGGGTTTGAAAAACTGTTTTTT.